This T cell receptor beta chain was sequenced in a study of cytomegalovirus exposure and HLA in healthy donors. Points from the study as a whole: Exclusion as indistinguishable affected some V segments, including TRBV6-2 and TRBV6-3. TCR association rates varied by HLA locus in a later analysis, with DRB1 highest and HLA-C lowest.

The CDR3 consists of 16 residues. CDR1 is SEHNR and CDR2 is FQNEAQ in the germline V gene (reference sequence). V was pared by 1 base and J by 11 bases, with 23 bases between. Primers included in the PCR were 60 Vbeta and 13 Jbeta primers. Clones were read by immunoSEQ multiplex PCR, and TCRdb kept only the in-frame ones, dropping some. The sample includes 130,000 to 150,000 clones, around 84% of them seen just once. For this clone: Its target is not known.

The TCR originated in a boy aged 2 to 9 in good health and CMV-seronegative. This rearrangement joins TRBV7-9 to TRBJ2-5; the D gene is possibly TRBD2 (5 bases). Sequencing used PBMCs. CDR3 protein: CASSLVGPRAMGEQYF. The CDR3 DNA follows: TGTGCCAGCAGCTTAGTAGGCCCTCGCGCAATGGGAGAGCAGTACTTC.